This T cell receptor beta chain was documented in a study of regulatory T cells in long-lasting Graves disease. Study summary: Graves' patients, diagnosed recently, had received antithyroid drugs under 3 months.

This clonotype has a handful of counts. Time point of the sample: newly diagnosed GD, antithyroid drugs for less than 3 months. Making the TCR library involved RNA that had been extracted from PBMCs. Assembly of TCR beta libraries relied on iRepertoire HTBI primers together with Arm-PCR of CDR3 regions. TCRdb used MiXCR to reprocess the multiplex PCR reads, holding one entry per CDR3 protein. The sample contains fewer than 450,000 distinct CDR3 sequences, around 16% of which appear only once. This sample also belongs to another study, concerning T cells in Graves' hyperthyroidism and ophthalmopathy. That work contributes: The HTBI primer set was used in a first-round RT-PCR of the TCR CDR3.

This sequence originates from a woman aged 40 to 49 with Graves disease. This sample comprised peripheral blood mononuclear cells (PBMCs), obtained at new diagnosis, from a patient treated with antithyroid drugs.

CDR3 in DNA: TGTGCCAGCAGCTACAGGACTAGCGGGATATCGGGTTACAATGAGCAGTTCTTC. Translation: CASSYRTSGISGYNEQFF. The chain joins TRBV7-2 to TRBJ2-1; 12 nucleotides agree with TRBD2. V trimming: 4 bases; J trimming: 4 bases; junction bases outside the gene matches: 11. CDR3 size: 18 residues. Germline V CDR1 and CDR2: SGHTA, FQGNSA.